A selection of T cell receptor beta chains follows, all from one sample in a study of cytomegalovirus exposure and HLA in healthy donors. Generated by immunoSEQ multiplex PCR, the TCRdb table keeps only in-frame clones and is missing some. Among some 110,000 clones, about 85% were seen once, and the ten largest hold approximately 4%. Specimen: PBMCs. The receptors stem from a woman younger than 30 in good health and CMV-seropositive. Each CDR3 is given with its conserved first and last residue. D genes are given only for firm matches. The size entry is marked missing in some rows and otherwise reads once, few, many or a size class.

d_call	clone_size	v_call	j_call	cdr3_aa	cdr3_nt
TRBD2	once	TRBV11-2	TRBJ2-5	CASSLGGNLAGTETQYF	TGTGCCAGCAGCTTAGGTGGTAACTTAGCGGGGACAGAGACCCAGTACTTC
.	.	TRBV5-4	TRBJ2-5	CASSLGQGTTKGTQYF	TGTGCCAGCAGCTTGGGGCAGGGAACTACCAAGGGGACCCAGTACTTC
TRBD1	once	TRBV6-5	TRBJ1-1	CASRLQGDEGTEAFF	TGTGCCAGCAGGCTACAGGGGGACGAGGGCACTGAAGCTTTCTTT
TRBD1	.	TRBV2	TRBJ1-1	CASSAYLDRGTEAFF	TGTGCCAGCAGTGCCTATTTAGACAGGGGAACTGAAGCTTTCTTT
.	.	TRBV5-1	TRBJ1-2	CVSSLASRRGYTF	TGCGTCAGCAGCTTGGCCTCAAGGAGGGGCTACACCTTC
TRBD1	.	TRBV10-2	TRBJ1-5	CASSVNRGLQPQHF	TGCGCCAGCAGTGTCAACAGGGGGCTTCAGCCCCAGCATTTT
TRBD1	.	TRBV5-4	TRBJ2-5	CASSRTGSQETQYF	TGTGCCAGCAGCCGGACAGGCTCTCAAGAGACCCAGTACTTC
.	.	TRBV14	TRBJ2-7	CASSQSPRVYEQYF	TGTGCCAGCAGCCAATCTCCTAGAGTCTACGAGCAGTACTTC
.	.	TRBV5-1	TRBJ2-6	CASSGSSGTGANVLTF	TGCGCCAGCAGTGGGTCGTCAGGGACTGGGGCCAACGTCCTGACTTTC
.	.	TRBV28	TRBJ1-1	CASSLGQTEAFF	TGTGCCAGCAGTTTAGGCCAGACTGAAGCTTTCTTT
.	once	TRBV6-5	TRBJ1-1	CASSLLRGSAFF	TGTGCCAGCAGTTTGCTACGCGGGTCAGCTTTCTTT
.	.	TRBV27	TRBJ1-5	CASSLAGGQPQHF	TGTGCCAGCAGTTTAGCGGGGGGGCAGCCCCAGCATTTT
.	.	TRBV18	TRBJ2-7	CASSPPAASYEQYF	TGTGCCAGCTCACCACCGGCCGCCTCCTACGAGCAGTACTTC
.	.	TRBV9	TRBJ2-5	CASSPGPQGQETQYF	TGTGCCAGCAGCCCCGGACCTCAGGGGCAAGAGACCCAGTACTTC
TRBD1	.	TRBV6-6	TRBJ1-6	CASSYIRDRGSPLHF	TGTGCCAGCAGTTACATTAGGGACAGGGGATCACCCCTCCACTTT